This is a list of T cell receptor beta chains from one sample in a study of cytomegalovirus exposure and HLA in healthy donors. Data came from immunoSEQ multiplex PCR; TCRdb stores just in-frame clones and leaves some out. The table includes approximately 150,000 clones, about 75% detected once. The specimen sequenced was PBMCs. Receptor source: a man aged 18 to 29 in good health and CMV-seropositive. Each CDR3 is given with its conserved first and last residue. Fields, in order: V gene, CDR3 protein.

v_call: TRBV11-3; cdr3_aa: CASSPRGTQNTGELFF
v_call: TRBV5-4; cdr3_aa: CASSLSGGQTDTQYF
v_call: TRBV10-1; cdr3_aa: CASSLDRTGNTIYF
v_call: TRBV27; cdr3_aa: CASSLTATYNEQFF
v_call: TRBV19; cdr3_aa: CASSKGTTGGNEQFF
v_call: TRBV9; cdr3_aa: CASSAAPGQGALDTQYF
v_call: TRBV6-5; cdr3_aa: CASSISASGTQYF
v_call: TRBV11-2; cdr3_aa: CASSSGIVASEEQYF
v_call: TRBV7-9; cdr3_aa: CASSWGVVQARTGELFF
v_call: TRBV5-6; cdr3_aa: CASSLVLAGAYEQYF
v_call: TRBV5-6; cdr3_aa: CASSLMSMNTEAFF
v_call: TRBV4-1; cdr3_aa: CASSQMRRDTGELFF
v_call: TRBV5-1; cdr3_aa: CASSGGATNEKLFF
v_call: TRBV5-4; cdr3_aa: CASEPGGGRYNEQFF
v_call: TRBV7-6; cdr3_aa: CASSHGARTNEKLFF
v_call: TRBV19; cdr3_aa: CASSIPQRNYEQFF
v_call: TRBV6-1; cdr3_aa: CASSEDVRAGATDTQYF
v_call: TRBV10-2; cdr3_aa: CASSLAGDNEQFF
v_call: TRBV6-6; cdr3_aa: CASSYLQGATDTQYF
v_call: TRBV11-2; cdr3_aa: CASSPNRGQRNIQYF
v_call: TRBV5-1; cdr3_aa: CASSLGGGETQYF
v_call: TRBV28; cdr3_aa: CASSSFNEQFF
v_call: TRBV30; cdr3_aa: CAWSVHQNTEAFF
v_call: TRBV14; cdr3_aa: CASSPPQGLGDTQYF
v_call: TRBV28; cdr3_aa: CASMRLAAPYEQYF
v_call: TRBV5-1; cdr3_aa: CASSLEQGVNTEAFF
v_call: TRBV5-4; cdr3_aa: CATNEGHGRTEAFF